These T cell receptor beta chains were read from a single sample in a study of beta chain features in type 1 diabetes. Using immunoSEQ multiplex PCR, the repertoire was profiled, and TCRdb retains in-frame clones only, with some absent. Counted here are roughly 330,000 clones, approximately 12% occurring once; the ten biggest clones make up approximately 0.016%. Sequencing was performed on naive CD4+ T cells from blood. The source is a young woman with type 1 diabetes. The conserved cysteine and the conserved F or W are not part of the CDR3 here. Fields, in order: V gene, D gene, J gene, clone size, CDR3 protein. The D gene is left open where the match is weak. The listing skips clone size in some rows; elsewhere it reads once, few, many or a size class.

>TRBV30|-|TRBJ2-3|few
AWSVRFGRDGTDTQY
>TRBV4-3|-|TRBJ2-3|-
ASSQGGRGDTQY
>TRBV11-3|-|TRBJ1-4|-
ASSDRPVEKLF
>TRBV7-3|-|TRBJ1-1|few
ASSWRENTEAF
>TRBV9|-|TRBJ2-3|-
ASRPVGGASTDTQY
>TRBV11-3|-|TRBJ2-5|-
ASSLARQPETQY
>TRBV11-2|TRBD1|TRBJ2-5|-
ASSLDRGTGGQETQY
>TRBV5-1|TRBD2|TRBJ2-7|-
ASSLGLAASSNYEQY
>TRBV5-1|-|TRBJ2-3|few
ASHTGSGDTQY
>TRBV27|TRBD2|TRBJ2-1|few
ASSSPKASGNRAEQF
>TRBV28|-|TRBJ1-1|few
ASSLVSGGTEAF
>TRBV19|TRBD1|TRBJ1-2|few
ASTRDRLYGYT
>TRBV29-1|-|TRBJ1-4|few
SVDINEKLF
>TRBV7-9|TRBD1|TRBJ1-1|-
ASSTGVGTEAF
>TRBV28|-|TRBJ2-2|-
ASSLFDSRNTGGLF
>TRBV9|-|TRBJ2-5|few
ASSVAGYQETQY
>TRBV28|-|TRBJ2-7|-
ASSLGPWGPPYEQY
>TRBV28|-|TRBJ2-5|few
ASSLPGLSFQETQY
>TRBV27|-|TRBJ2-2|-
ASRLHGPRGGELF
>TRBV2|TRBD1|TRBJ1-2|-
ASSYPGQGPYGYT
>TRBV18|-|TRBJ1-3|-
ASSPIGRRETGNTIY
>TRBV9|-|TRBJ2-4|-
ASSADRQTQY
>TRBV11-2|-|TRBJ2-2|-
ASSALALEGELF
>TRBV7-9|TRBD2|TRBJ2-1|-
ASRYSGSSYNEQF
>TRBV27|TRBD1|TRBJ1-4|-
ASSPDRDRAGKLF
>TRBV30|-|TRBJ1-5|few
AWQGINQPQH
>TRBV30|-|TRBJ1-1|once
AWSADSDTEAF
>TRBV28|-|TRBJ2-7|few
ASSLTLSEQY
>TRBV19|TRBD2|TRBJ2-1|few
ASSPTSGSHNEQF
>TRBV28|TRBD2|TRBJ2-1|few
ASSLAGGPNEQF
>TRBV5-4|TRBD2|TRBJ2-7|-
ASSEKSGREGEQY